The 8 T cell receptor beta chains in this list originate from one sample, sequenced in a study of cytomegalovirus exposure and HLA in healthy donors (dated by TCRdb to 2015 to 2018). To prepare the library, the immunoSEQ multiplex PCR assay was applied. A mixture of 60 forward primers for TCR Vbeta segments and 13 reverse primers for TCR Jbeta segments was used in the multiplex PCR. TCRdb took over this immuneACCESS table, retaining in-frame rearrangements with V and J assigned. Such tables are incomplete; in checked studies, under half of the missing clones stem from an unresolved V gene, and the remainder is unexplained. The sample records 95,000 to 150,000 clones, 75% to 90% of which are singletons. The ten largest clones represent 0.2% to 0.25% of the sample. Material: PBMCs. All receptors come from a middle-aged man in good health and CMV-seronegative.

This clone was observed a handful of times. V gene TRBV6-4 combines with J gene TRBJ2-3; 9 bases fit TRBD2. Unmatched junction bases numbered 4, after V lost 3 bases and J lost 6 bases. Germline assignment: CDR1 MRHNA and CDR2 SNTAGT. The CDR3 covers 14 residues. CDR3 residues: CASSESGGRDTQYF. CDR3 in DNA: TGTGCCAGCAGTGAGAGCGGGGGGCGGGATACGCAGTATTTT.

V usage is TRBV6-5 and J usage is TRBJ1-3, with TRBD1 matching 8 bases. CDR1 MNHEY and CDR2 SVGAGI come from the germline V gene. The CDR3 has 15 amino acids. V gave up 5 bases and J gave up 3 bases; unmatched junction bases: 6. CDR3 in amino acids: CASSNPGGLGNTIYF. The CDR3 bases are TGTGCCAGCAGTAACCCAGGGGGCCTTGGAAACACCATATATTTT.

The chain has TRBV30 and TRBJ1-2, with D possibly TRBD1 on 6 matching bases. This CDR3 has 13 amino acids. The germline V and J ends were trimmed by 0 bases and 9 bases, with 14 bases remaining between them. Per germline, CDR1 GTSNPN and CDR2 SVGIG (reference sequence). DNA of the CDR3: TGTGCCTGGAGTGTACTTGGGGGACACAGCTACACCTTC. Translating it yields CAWSVLGGHSYTF. Combining the CDR3 with reference TRBV30 and TRBJ1-2 gives the whole variable domain SQTIHQWPATLVQPVGSPLSLECTVEGTSNPNLYWYRQAAGRGLQLLFYSVGIGQISSEVPQNLSASRPQDRQFILSSKKLLLSDSGFYLCAWSVLGGHSYTFGSGTRLTVV.

The chain has TRBV7-9 and TRBJ2-2; no clear D gene. Looked up from germline, CDR1 is SEHNR and CDR2 is FQNEAQ (reference sequence). The CDR3 contains 15 residues. Trimming took off 5 bases at V and 0 bases at J, with 10 bases between the two ends. CDR3 DNA: TGTGCCAGCAGCCCCAGACAAACGAACACCGGGGAGCTGTTTTTT. This codes for CASSPRQTNTGELFF.

V is TRBV5-1 and J is TRBJ1-2; D gene uncertain. The V end lost 1 base, the J end lost 3 bases, and 10 bases lay between the germline ends. This CDR3 has 14 residues. Germline V CDR1 and CDR2: SGHRS, YFSETQ. CDR3 residues: CASSLQARDYGYTF. CDR3 nucleotide sequence: TGCGCCAGCAGCTTGCAAGCGCGGGACTATGGCTACACCTTC.

This chain uses TRBV5-1 with TRBJ2-5; 7 bases are a match to TRBD2. Germline assignment: CDR1 SGHRS and CDR2 YFSETQ. The CDR3 extends over 14 amino acids. The trim removed 2 bases at V and 5 bases at J, leaving 6 bases unmatched. The CDR3, as DNA: TGCGCCAGCAGCTTAGCAGCGGGGTTTGAGACCCAGTACTTC. Amino acid sequence: CASSLAAGFETQYF.

This clone was seen once. This chain joins TRBV19 and TRBJ1-5; maybe TRBD1 (6 bases). Germline V gene data show CDR1 as LNHDA and CDR2 as SQIVND (reference sequence). The CDR3 runs to 13 residues. V shed 6 bases and J shed 4 bases, with 10 bases lying between them. CDR3: CASSRQANQPQHF. DNA for the CDR3: TGTGCCAGTAGCCGACAGGCAAATCAGCCCCAGCATTTT.

This chain uses TRBV6-6 with TRBJ1-5; D remains ambiguous. This CDR3 is built from 14 residues. Germline values: CDR1 MNHNY, CDR2 SVGAGI (reference sequence). V lost 2 bases to trimming and J lost 3 bases, with 8 bases between them. The DNA for the CDR3 is TGTGCCAGCAGTTACCTGCCAGACAATCAGCCCCAGCATTTT. This translates into CASSYLPDNQPQHF.